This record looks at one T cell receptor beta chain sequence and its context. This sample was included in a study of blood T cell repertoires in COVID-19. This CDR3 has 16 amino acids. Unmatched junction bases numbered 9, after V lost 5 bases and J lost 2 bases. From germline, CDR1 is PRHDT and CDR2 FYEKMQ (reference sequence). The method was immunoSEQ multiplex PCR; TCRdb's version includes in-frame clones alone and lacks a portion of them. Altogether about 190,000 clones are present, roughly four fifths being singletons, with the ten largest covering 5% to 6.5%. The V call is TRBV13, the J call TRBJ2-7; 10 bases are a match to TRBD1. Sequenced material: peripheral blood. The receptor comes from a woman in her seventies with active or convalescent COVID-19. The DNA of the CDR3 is TGTGCCAGCAGCCTTCGGACAGGGGGGAACCCCTACGAGCAGTACTTC. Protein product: CASSLRTGGNPYEQYF. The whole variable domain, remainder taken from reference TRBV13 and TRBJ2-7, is AAGVIQSPRHLIKEKRETATLKCYPIPRHDTVYWYQQGPGQDPQFLISFYEKMQSDKGSIPDRFSAQQFSDYHSELNMSSLELGDSALYFCASSLRTGGNPYEQYFGPGTRLTVT.